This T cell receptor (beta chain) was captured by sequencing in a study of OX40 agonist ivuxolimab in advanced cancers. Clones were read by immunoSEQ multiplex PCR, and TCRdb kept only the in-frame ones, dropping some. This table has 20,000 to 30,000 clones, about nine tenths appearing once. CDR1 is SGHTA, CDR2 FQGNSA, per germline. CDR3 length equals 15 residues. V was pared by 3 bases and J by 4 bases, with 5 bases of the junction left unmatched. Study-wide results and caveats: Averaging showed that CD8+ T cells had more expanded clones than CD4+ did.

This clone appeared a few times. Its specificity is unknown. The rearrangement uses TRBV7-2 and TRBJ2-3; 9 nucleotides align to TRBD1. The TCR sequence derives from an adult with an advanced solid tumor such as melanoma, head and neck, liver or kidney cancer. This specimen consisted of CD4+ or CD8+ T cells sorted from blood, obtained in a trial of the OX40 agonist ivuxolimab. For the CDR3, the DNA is TGTGCCAGCAGCTTGGGACAGGGAGTATCAGATACGCAGTATTTT. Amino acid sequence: CASSLGQGVSDTQYF.